This entry features one T cell receptor (beta chain) sequence. The data stem from a study of beta chain features in type 1 diabetes. The authors took one heparinised blood draw, averaging about 120 mL, from each donor. Expressed TCRB transcripts were sequenced because the entire RNA isolate underwent reverse transcription. There were approximately 3.5 million reads on average in the naive, central memory and regulatory T cell samples. Some clones are missing from TCRdb's copy, which holds only in-frame ones; the method was immunoSEQ multiplex PCR. The data contain around 500,000 clones, 30% of them singletons. The germline V and J ends were trimmed by 5 bases and 3 bases, with 11 bases remaining between them. CDR1 and CDR2 (germline): MNHEY, SMNVEV (reference sequence). This CDR3 is 13 amino acids long.

The chain employs TRBV27 and TRBJ2-7, with D maybe TRBD1 (6 bases). The clonotype comes from a man aged 18 to 30 in good health. Material for sequencing was naive CD4+ T cells from blood. CDR3 sequence reads: CASSTYRVYEQYF. The CDR3, as DNA: TGTGCCAGCAGTACGTACAGGGTCTACGAGCAGTACTTC.